Below, 9 T cell receptor beta chains from the same sample are listed, as sequenced in a study of control samples from healthy donors and cancer patients. Data came from immunoSEQ multiplex PCR; TCRdb stores just in-frame clones and leaves some out. The table shows tens of thousands of clones, with approximately 95% occurring only once. What was sequenced was blood. The receptors come from a woman aged 25-40 years in good health.

J is TRBJ1-2 and V is TRBV20-1; the D is unclear. This CDR3 is built from 11 residues. V lost 1 base and J lost 3, with 3 bases in between. CDR1 DFQATT and CDR2 SNEGSKA come from the germline V gene (reference sequence). CDR3 loop: CSARGDYGYTF. The CDR3 region has the DNA TGCAGTGCTAGAGGTGACTATGGCTACACCTTC.

This clone was seen just once. This sequence joins TRBV12-3 or TRBV12-4 and TRBJ1-5; D is ambiguous. The CDR3 is 12 residues long. The V end was cut by 5 bases, the J end by 5 bases, with 7 bases between. The CDR3 here is CASSQGHQPQHF. CDR3 coding DNA: TGTGCCAGCAGTCAAGGACATCAGCCCCAGCATTTT.

The chain carries TRBV27 and TRBJ2-7, with D unclear. Germline CDR1 and CDR2: MNHEY and SMNVEV (reference sequence). V was cut by 0 bases and J by 0 bases, with 9 bases left in between. There are 15 residues in the CDR3. In DNA form, the CDR3 reads TGTGCCAGCAGTTTATCTTTCCGGAGCTCCTACGAGCAGTACTTC. This gives the protein CASSLSFRSSYEQYF.

The rearrangement joins TRBV9 to TRBJ1-5; 7 bases map to TRBD1. Unmatched junction bases numbered 4, after V lost 3 bases and J lost 7 bases. This CDR3 is built from 13 residues. CDR1 and CDR2 (germline): SGDLS, YYNGEE. CDR3 amino acids: CASSGTGEQPQHF. For the CDR3, the DNA is TGTGCCAGCAGCGGAACAGGGGAACAGCCCCAGCATTTT.

This rearrangement joins TRBV28 to TRBJ1-6; TRBD1 might be the D (6 bases). This CDR3 spans 13 amino acids. Trimming took 3 bases from V and 10 from J, leaving 10 bases between them. The germline V gene encodes CDR1 MDHEN and CDR2 SYDVKM. CDR3 DNA sequence: TGTGCCAGCAGTTTCTCGGGGGCGTCACCCCTCCACTTT. It codes for CASSFSGASPLHF.

The V call is TRBV6-5, the J call TRBJ1-2; weak D call: TRBD1 (6 bases). Germline lookup yields CDR1 MNHEY and CDR2 SVGAGI. CDR3 length: 15 residues. V lost 0 bases, J lost 4 bases, and 12 bases lay in between. Here the CDR3 DNA reads TGTGCCAGCAGTTACTCGGGGGCAGGGGCCTATGGCTACACCTTC. As protein: CASSYSGAGAYGYTF.

This clone was observed a single time. The CDR3: CASSSARADTEAFF. CDR3 nucleotides: TGCGCCAGCAGCTCGGCCAGGGCGGACACTGAAGCTTTCTTT. The chain couples TRBV5-1 to TRBJ1-1, with D perhaps TRBD1 (5 bases). The CDR3 contains 14 residues. CDR1 SGHRS and CDR2 YFSETQ come from the germline V gene. Trimming removed 3 bases at V and 3 bases at J, with 12 bases between.

This chain uses TRBV19 with TRBJ1-5; possibly TRBD1 for D (6 bases). The V end was cut by 7 bases, the J end by 2 bases, with 18 bases between. This CDR3 is built from 16 residues. The germline V gene has CDR1 LNHDA and CDR2 SQIVND (reference sequence). CDR3 in DNA: TGTGCCAGTACCCATGGGGGGGGCATTGGCAATCAGCCCCAGCATTTT. As protein: CASTHGGGIGNQPQHF.

In DNA form, the CDR3 reads TGTGCCAGCAGCTTAGTTATCTACGAGCAGTACTTC. It specifies CASSLVIYEQYF. The rearrangement joins TRBV7-2 to TRBJ2-7, with unresolved D. Trimming cost V 1 base and J 3 bases, with 4 bases left between them. The CDR3 has 12 amino acids. The germline V gene encodes CDR1 SGHTA and CDR2 FQGNSA.